This section outlines one T cell receptor (beta chain) sequence together with its context. With 0 bases clipped from V and 4 bases from J, the junction kept 7 bases outside the gene matches. CDR3 size: 16 residues. Germline V lookup: CDR1 GTSNPN, CDR2 SVGIG (reference sequence). The table came from immunoSEQ multiplex PCR; TCRdb's copy has only in-frame clones and leaves some out. The sample has about 70,000 clones; around 92% are singletons. The record originates from a study of T cell changes during pregnancy in multiple sclerosis. The chain couples TRBV30 to TRBJ2-7; 12 bases align to TRBD2. The sequence came from a female donor in good health, enrolled as a control in a pregnancy study. Specimen: CD8+ T cells from peripheral blood mononuclear cells, collected in the third trimester of pregnancy. The CDR3 coding sequence is TGTGCCTGGAGTGTTGTGACTAGCGGGGGTTTATACGAGCAGTACTTC. The encoded protein is CAWSVVTSGGLYEQYF.